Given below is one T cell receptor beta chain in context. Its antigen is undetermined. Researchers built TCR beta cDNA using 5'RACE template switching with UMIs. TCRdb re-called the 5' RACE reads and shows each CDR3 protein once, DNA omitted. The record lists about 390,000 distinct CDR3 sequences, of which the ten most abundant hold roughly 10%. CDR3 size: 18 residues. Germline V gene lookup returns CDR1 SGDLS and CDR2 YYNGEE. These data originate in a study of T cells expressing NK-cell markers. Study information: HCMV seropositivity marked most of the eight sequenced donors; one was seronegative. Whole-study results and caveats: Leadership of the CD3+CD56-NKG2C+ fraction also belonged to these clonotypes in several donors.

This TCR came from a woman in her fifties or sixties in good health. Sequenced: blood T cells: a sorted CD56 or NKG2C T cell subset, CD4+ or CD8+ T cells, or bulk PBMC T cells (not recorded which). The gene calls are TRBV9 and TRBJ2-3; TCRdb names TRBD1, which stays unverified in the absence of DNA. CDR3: CASSATPEDSVITDTQYF. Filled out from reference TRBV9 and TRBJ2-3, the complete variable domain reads DSGVTQTPKHLITATGQRVTLRCSPRSGDLSVYWYQQSLDQGLQFLIQYYNGEERAKGNILERFSAQQFPDLHSELNLSSLELGDSALYFCASSATPEDSVITDTQYFGPGTRLTVL.